Following are 25 T cell receptor beta chains from one sample sequenced in a study of T cells in Graves' hyperthyroidism and ophthalmopathy. Authors of the study amplified TCR beta CDR3 regions from RNA transcripts. During a first-round RT-PCR of the TCR CDR3, the HTBI primer set was used. TCRdb re-called the multiplex PCR reads through MiXCR, storing one row per CDR3 protein. This sample yields hundreds of thousands of distinct CDR3 sequences, of which 45% are seen a single time; approximately 6.8% belongs to the top ten. The sequenced material came from peripheral blood or thyroid tissue (not recorded which). Every receptor here comes from an adult man with Graves' disease, either hyperthyroidism or ophthalmopathy (not recorded which).

This clonotype was detected many times. J is TRBJ2-2 and V is TRBV10-3; D not resolved. This CDR3 contains 15 residues. V lost 3 bases and J lost 1, with 9 bases in between. Germline CDR1 is ENHRY and CDR2 is SYGVKD. The CDR3 nucleotides read TGTGCCATCAGTGATGGCGGCAGGAACACCGGGGAGCTGTTTTTT. Translating gives CAISDGGRNTGELFF.

The gene calls are TRBV7-2 and TRBJ1-5, with TRBD1 identical over 7 bases. CDR1 and CDR2 (germline): SGHTA, FQGNSA. The CDR3 is 15 residues long. Trimming cost V 9 bases and J 3 bases; bases outside gene matches: 11. For the CDR3, the DNA is TGTGCCAGTAGTAGCTTACAGGGGATCAATCAGCCCCAGCATTTT. Translated, it gives CASSSLQGINQPQHF.

The chain links TRBV10-3 to TRBJ2-7; the D is unclear. CDR1 is ENHRY and CDR2 is SYGVKD in the germline V gene. The CDR3 length is 13 residues. V was shortened by 3 bases and J by 7 bases, with 13 bases between the two germline ends. CDR3 region: CAISETGVGEQYF. The CDR3 DNA reads as TGTGCCATCAGTGAAACTGGGGTCGGTGAGCAGTACTTC.

Ten or more counts support this clonotype. The J gene is TRBJ1-4, the V gene TRBV10-3; 8 bases are a match to TRBD1. Germline V gene lookup returns CDR1 ENHRY and CDR2 SYGVKD. CDR3 size: 17 residues. V lost 2 bases, J lost 1 base, and 6 bases stayed unmatched. The CDR3 loop reads CAISERGGTGTNEKLFF. The CDR3 DNA reads as TGTGCCATCAGTGAGCGAGGCGGGACAGGAACTAATGAAAAACTGTTTTTT.

This clonotype occurred a few times. At one end, the junction sequence differs from germline, possibly due to a read error. The V gene is TRBV7-3, the J gene TRBJ1-5, with unresolved D. This CDR3 has 14 amino acids. CDR1 and CDR2 from the germline V gene are SGHTA and FQGTGA. The CDR3 loop is CASSLRRDRQPQHF. In nucleotides, the CDR3 is TGTGCCAGCAGTTTAAGAAGGGATCGACAGCCCCAGCATTTT.

This clonotype has at least ten counts. V is TRBV20-1 and J is TRBJ2-5, with D hard to call. This CDR3 is 13 amino acids long. Germline V gene lookup returns CDR1 DFQATT and CDR2 SNEGSKA (reference sequence). V lost 5 bases and J lost 4, with 14 bases in between. The chain's CDR3 is CSAQSRQGETQYF. Here the CDR3 DNA reads TGCAGTGCTCAATCCCGTCAAGGAGAGACCCAGTACTTC.

The rearrangement uses TRBV2 and TRBJ2-6; no firm D call. The CDR3 consists of 10 residues. Germline V lookup: CDR1 SNHLY, CDR2 FYNNEI. V dropped 1 base and J dropped 15 bases, with 4 bases sitting between them. CDR3 amino acids: CASSEEDLTF. CDR3 nucleotides: TGTGCCAGCAGTGAAGAGGACCTGACTTTC. Full variable domain (remainder filled in from reference TRBV2 and TRBJ2-6): EPEVTQTPSHQVTQMGQEVILRCVPISNHLYFYWYRQILGQKVEFLVSFYNNEISEKSEIFDDQFSVERPDGSNFTLKIRSTKLEDSAMYFCASSEEDLTFGAGSRLTVL.

The chain recombines TRBV19 with TRBJ1-5; tentative D call: TRBD1 (5 bases). Trimming stripped 1 base from V and 6 bases from J, with 13 bases between. The CDR3 has 15 residues. The germline V gene encodes CDR1 LNHDA and CDR2 SQIVND (reference sequence). The CDR3 DNA reads as TGTGCCAGTAGTATAGGGGACCCAAACCGTCAGCCCCAGCATTTT. This translates into CASSIGDPNRQPQHF.

This chain links TRBV7-9 with TRBJ1-5; D unresolved. The CDR3 runs to 11 residues. Trimming took off 5 bases at V and 9 bases at J, with 8 bases between the two ends. Germline values: CDR1 SEHNR, CDR2 FQNEAQ (reference sequence). CDR3 DNA sequence: TGTGCCAGCAGCGTCGACGGGCCCCAGCATTTT. Protein sequence: CASSVDGPQHF.

The V gene is TRBV29-1, the J gene TRBJ1-1; 9 nucleotides align to TRBD1. V trimming: 8 bases; J trimming: 4 bases; junction bases outside the gene matches: 5. The germline CDR1 and CDR2 sequences are SQVTM and ANQGSEA. The CDR3 spans 12 residues. The CDR3 loop is CSLGQGFTEAFF. CDR3 DNA: TGCAGCTTAGGACAGGGGTTCACTGAAGCTTTCTTT.

As concerns this clonotype: The germline gene is not matched at one end of the junction; a read error may be the cause. This chain uses TRBV7-2 with TRBJ2-2; D not resolved. CDR3 length equals 11 residues. The V gene's germline CDR1 is SGHTA and CDR2 FQGNSA. CDR3 coding DNA: TGTGCCCGCAGTGAGCCCGGGGAGCTGTTTTTT. It specifies CARSEPGELFF.

The genes are TRBV29-1 and TRBJ1-2; D unclear. V was trimmed by 4 bases and J by 7 bases, leaving 10 bases between them. This CDR3 contains 11 residues. Per the germline V gene, CDR1 is SQVTM and CDR2 is ANQGSEA. CDR3 coding DNA: TGCAGCGTTGCCCTGGGGAGTGGCTACACCTTC. This codes for CSVALGSGYTF.

This clonotype turned up a few times. The chain joins TRBV12-3 or TRBV12-4 to TRBJ2-7; D not certain. V was clipped by 3 bases and J by 2 bases, with 8 bases between them. This CDR3 has 13 residues. The CDR3: CASSLIQTYEQYF. Written as DNA, the CDR3 is TGTGCCAGCAGTTTGATACAGACCTACGAGCAGTACTTC.

In this sample, this clonotype turned up once. The rearrangement uses TRBV20-1 and TRBJ2-5, with a possible D match to TRBD2 (5 bases). CDR3 length: 15 residues. The germline V gene encodes CDR1 DFQATT and CDR2 SNEGSKA (reference sequence). The V end lost 0 bases, the J end lost 1 base, and 12 bases lay between the germline ends. CDR3 residues: CSARDSRDPQETQYF. The CDR3 coding sequence is TGCAGTGCTAGAGACTCCCGGGATCCCCAAGAGACCCAGTACTTC.

A few counts support this clonotype. V usage is TRBV19 and J usage is TRBJ1-2; 8 bases line up with TRBD1. CDR1 and CDR2 from the germline V gene are LNHDA and SQIVND (reference sequence). The V segment lost 1 base and the J segment 2 bases; nucleotides outside the gene matches: 3. This CDR3 region has 15 residues. Here the CDR3 reads CASSIAGQGNYGYTF. The CDR3 nucleotides read TGTGCCAGTAGTATAGCCGGACAGGGCAACTATGGCTACACCTTC.

This clonotype was seen repeatedly, ten times or more. The chain carries TRBV7-9 and TRBJ1-1; D remains unclear. This CDR3 comprises 13 residues. Deletions cut 2 bases from V and 4 bases from J, with 8 bases between. The germline V gene has CDR1 SEHNR and CDR2 FQNEAQ (reference sequence). In DNA form, the CDR3 reads TGTGCCAGCAGCTTACTGGCGGCCACTGAAGCTTTCTTT. Translation gives CASSLLAATEAFF.

This clonotype showed up many times. The rearrangement uses TRBV15 and TRBJ1-5, with D unclear. V lost 1 base, J lost 3 bases, and 7 bases lay in between. The CDR3 sequence is 14 residues long. CDR1 is LNHNV and CDR2 is YYDKDF in the germline V gene (reference sequence). The CDR3 bases are TGTGCCACCAGCAGAGGGCAGCTCAATCAGCCCCAGCATTTT. Its protein is CATSRGQLNQPQHF.

Worth noting for this clonotype: A much larger clone sits a single nucleotide away, making a read error possible. This sequence joins TRBV29-1 and TRBJ1-2; D perhaps matches TRBD1 (5 bases). V lost 8 bases, J lost 4 bases, and 20 bases lay in between. The length of the CDR3 is 14 residues. CDR1 and CDR2 (germline): SQVTM, ANQGSEA. The CDR3: CSILSGTYGYGYTF. The CDR3 nucleotides are TGCAGCATTTTATCCGGGACGTATGGCTATGGCTACACCTTC.

The chain couples TRBV20-1 to TRBJ2-7, with 8 nucleotides matching TRBD1. The junction had 4 bases not matched to a gene; V was cut back by 4 bases and J by 2 bases. Per germline, CDR1 DFQATT and CDR2 SNEGSKA (reference sequence). The CDR3 loop spans 13 amino acids. CDR3 bases: TGCAGTGCTACCTGGACAGGGACCTACGAGCAGTACTTC. Protein sequence: CSATWTGTYEQYF.

V usage is TRBV11-2 and J usage is TRBJ1-1; D might be TRBD1 (6 bases). V shed 9 bases and J shed 1 base, with 15 bases lying between them. The CDR3 contains 14 residues. Germline V CDR1 and CDR2: SGHAT, FQNNGV. The CDR3 coding sequence is TGTGCCAGTAGTAAACAGGGCCGGAACACTGAAGCTTTCTTT. Amino acid sequence: CASSKQGRNTEAFF.

Remarks on this clonotype: The CDR3 end shows no conserved phenylalanine or tryptophan, and so a read error is likely. The chain carries TRBV29-1 and TRBJ2-7, with 8 positions matching TRBD2. This CDR3 region has 14 residues. The germline V gene has CDR1 SQVTM and CDR2 ANQGSEA. V lost 2 bases, J lost 3 bases, and 6 bases stayed unmatched. CDR3 sequence (DNA): TGCAGCGTTGAATCTCGGGCGGGGGGCTACGAGCAGTACCTC. Translating it yields CSVESRAGGYEQYL.

This clonotype was observed many times. This chain links TRBV5-1 with TRBJ2-7, with 7 bases matching TRBD1. The V gene end was trimmed by 2 bases and the J gene end by 3 bases; junction bases not matched to a gene: 5. The length of the CDR3 is 14 residues. Germline CDR1 and CDR2: SGHRS and YFSETQ. The CDR3 here is CASSFRGIVYEQYF. The CDR3 nucleotides read TGCGCCAGCAGCTTCAGGGGGATAGTCTACGAGCAGTACTTC.

The CDR3 region is CASSKGFEAFF. In nucleotides, the CDR3 is TGTGCCAGCAGTAAAGGGTTTGAAGCTTTCTTT. This rearrangement joins TRBV6-1 to TRBJ1-1; D is ambiguous. V lost 5 bases and J 7 bases, leaving 8 bases between the germline ends. Germline values: CDR1 MNHNS, CDR2 SASEGT. The CDR3 contains 11 residues.

In the case of this clonotype: A read error may account for a junction end that differs from germline. The gene calls are TRBV2 and TRBJ1-2, with 7 bases lining up with TRBD1. This CDR3 spans 15 amino acids. Germline V gene lookup returns CDR1 SNHLY and CDR2 FYNNEI. CDR3 nucleotides: TGTGCCATCAGTGATCAGTCAGGGACAGTCTATGGCTACACCTTC. Translated: CAISDQSGTVYGYTF.

V usage is TRBV2 and J usage is TRBJ2-5; 9 bases are a match to TRBD2. Trimming cost V 2 bases and J 3 bases; bases outside gene matches: 4. There are 15 residues in the CDR3. Germline V gene lookup returns CDR1 SNHLY and CDR2 FYNNEI. The CDR3 reads CASSEWGLAEETQYF. CDR3 DNA sequence: TGTGCCAGCAGTGAATGGGGACTAGCTGAAGAGACCCAGTACTTC.